Listed below are T cell receptor beta chains from one sample, sequenced in a study of cytomegalovirus exposure and HLA in healthy donors. TCRdb keeps only in-frame clones here, not all; method: immunoSEQ multiplex PCR. The sample includes more than 200,000 clones, approximately 80% of them seen just once. What was sequenced was PBMCs. The receptors derive from a man aged 35-49 years in good health and CMV-seronegative. Each CDR3 is given without its conserved first and last residue. A row's size may be missing; if present it is once, few, many or a size class.

CDR3 | V | size | J
ASSQELAGGPNTDTQY | TRBV4-3 | . | TRBJ2-3
ASSVTGTWAYEQY | TRBV7-9 | . | TRBJ2-7
ASSWDRGGVTNEKLF | TRBV27 | . | TRBJ1-4
AISGASGAQY | TRBV10-3 | . | TRBJ2-7
ASSSPDRGGYYEQY | TRBV27 | . | TRBJ2-7
ASSLTGSPSTDTQY | TRBV5-1 | . | TRBJ2-3
ASSSSGALMGYNEQF | TRBV27 | . | TRBJ2-1
SIFTPPVAGGLYNEQF | TRBV29-1 | . | TRBJ2-1
ASSRGQGTEAF | TRBV6-5 | once | TRBJ1-1
ASSRLAGVYNEQF | TRBV2 | once | TRBJ2-1
AWSFGETQY | TRBV30 | . | TRBJ2-5
ATSGSGTFYNEQF | TRBV15 | . | TRBJ2-1
ASSLEGAAKETQY | TRBV5-1 | . | TRBJ2-5
ASSLSNLGWSEQF | TRBV7-2 | . | TRBJ2-1
ASSPTGTLGAEAF | TRBV7-3 | . | TRBJ1-1
ASAPGREGYT | TRBV5-4 | . | TRBJ1-2
AIRTTVANSPLH | TRBV10-3 | . | TRBJ1-6
ASSLEDFTVEAF | TRBV7-2 | . | TRBJ1-1
ATSTDSIYNEQF | TRBV15 | . | TRBJ2-1
AWRGDRTGNTIY | TRBV30 | . | TRBJ1-3
ASSYSKGQAYQPQH | TRBV6-6 | . | TRBJ1-5
ASSLARTSGGAYEQY | TRBV7-8 | . | TRBJ2-7
ASSVAVNTEAF | TRBV9 | . | TRBJ1-1
ASSLWGGGTQY | TRBV27 | . | TRBJ2-5
ASSQGGYSGNTIY | TRBV4-2 | . | TRBJ1-3
ASSRGEGNQPQH | TRBV6-5 | . | TRBJ1-5
ASSPGLAGVTL | TRBV18 | . | TRBJ2-1
ASSPQGLMINTEAF | TRBV25-1 | . | TRBJ1-1
ASSPGGGVEAF | TRBV9 | . | TRBJ1-1
ASSLERTGPYNEQF | TRBV7-6 | . | TRBJ2-1
ASRYSGRVYEQY | TRBV2 | . | TRBJ2-7
ASSLTVTSSYNSPLH | TRBV5-5 | once | TRBJ1-6
ASSSGLAGVYEQY | TRBV7-3 | . | TRBJ2-7
ASSFGRFKMGNQPQH | TRBV28 | . | TRBJ1-5
ASSFQGAHEQF | TRBV7-9 | . | TRBJ2-1
AIAAPSTDTQY | TRBV7-9 | . | TRBJ2-3
ASSLGQGLETQY | TRBV11-3 | . | TRBJ2-5
ASSPWSGQGLETQY | TRBV4-1 | . | TRBJ2-5
SASGGAGSNQPQH | TRBV29-1 | . | TRBJ1-5
ASRDREWTDTQY | TRBV2 | . | TRBJ2-3
ASSRSRATEAF | TRBV14 | . | TRBJ1-1
ASSFWDSYNEQF | TRBV5-1 | . | TRBJ2-1
ASSLTWSGGEQF | TRBV7-3 | . | TRBJ2-1
ASSSPRDSLTGELF | TRBV5-6 | . | TRBJ2-2
ATSVRQGYEQY | TRBV15 | . | TRBJ2-7
ASSVTRGGTDTQY | TRBV27 | . | TRBJ2-3
AWQLATNEQF | TRBV30 | . | TRBJ2-1
ASSPGAQTTYEQY | TRBV18 | . | TRBJ2-7
ASRSRTGKPSGNTIY | TRBV28 | . | TRBJ1-3
ASSSGTSGGLTGELF | TRBV5-4 | . | TRBJ2-2
SARPQGGWETQY | TRBV29-1 | . | TRBJ2-5
ASSQGQGTTSNTEAF | TRBV4-2 | . | TRBJ1-1